This is a list of T cell receptor beta chains from one sample in a study of shared clonotypes between healthy human individuals. Assay: immunoSEQ multiplex PCR; the TCRdb copy retains only in-frame clones and omits some. This table has about half a million clones, about 78% appearing once. The sequencing input was PBMCs. Source of these receptors: a woman aged 40 to 50 in good health. Some clones in this sample may be carry-over from other donors' samples. CDR3s include the opening cysteine and the closing phenylalanine or tryptophan.

CSVGQMNTEAFF TRBV29-1
CASRRREGQIGELFF TRBV19
CAWSEKGTGSYEQYF TRBV30
CASSPGTGTIQYF TRBV7-2
CASSLLAALSYEQYF TRBV7-3
CASSQRLSTGRSGNTIYF TRBV4-1
CSSTGNTDTQYF TRBV29-1
CASSRTPHGSAPNEQFF TRBV11-2
CASSAWTPVGVGYTF TRBV9
CASTSTREGRNTGELFF TRBV28
CASSYTDAYNEQFF TRBV5-6
CASSPGDTQYF TRBV18
CASTPQGFRNTEAFF TRBV27
CASSSLGANNIQYF TRBV7-3
CASSLMPGTGEKLFF TRBV7-2
CASSQGPPGTSISYEQYF TRBV7-2
CASSYRENTGELFF TRBV7-9
CASSFLTLTEAFF TRBV7-2
CASSLAARNNEQFF TRBV7-8
CASRRRPSGSLEETQYF TRBV9
CASSLAQRNTGELFF TRBV11-2
CATSRGQGAWYEQYF TRBV15
CASSLFSGYSNQPQHF TRBV28
CASSLAGGPADTQYF TRBV5-1
CASRELEQADTEAFF TRBV5-1
CASSISSGRGFLEQYF TRBV19
CSVTGTGVNTF TRBV29-1
CASSPTSRGLNEQYF TRBV9
CSVDKRPGAYNEQFF TRBV29-1
CASTPWGELFF TRBV7-9
CASSPTGTDTQYF TRBV7-9